Sequencing of this TCR beta chain was carried out in a study of blood T cell repertoires in COVID-19. The method was immunoSEQ multiplex PCR; TCRdb's version includes in-frame clones alone and lacks a portion of them. Seen here are hundreds of thousands of clones, 75% to 90% observed once, and the top ten hold 9.5% to 15%. V shed 0 bases and J shed 6 bases, with 11 bases lying between them. Germline V gene data show CDR1 as KGHSH and CDR2 as LQKENI. The CDR3 runs 14 residues. This chain joins TRBV18 and TRBJ1-1; possibly TRBD1 for D (5 bases). The receptor was derived from a woman aged 60 to 75 with active or convalescent COVID-19. Sequencing was carried out using peripheral blood. For the CDR3, the DNA is TGTGCCAGCTCACCACCTACTCGGGGGGCTGAAGCTTTCTTT. Translating gives CASSPPTRGAEAFF.